A selection of T cell receptor beta chains follows, all from one sample in a study of shared clonotypes between healthy human individuals. Produced via immunoSEQ multiplex PCR; TCRdb's table is partial and in-frame only. Here the sample spans roughly 500,000 clones, less than 96% being singletons. The sample consisted of naive CD4+ T cells sorted from blood. The receptors shown here come from a woman between 25 and 40 years old in good health. Each CDR3 is given with its conserved first and last residue. The order of the fields is V gene, D gene, J gene, clone size, CDR3 protein, CDR3 DNA. D genes are given only for firm matches. Size values are once, few and many counts, or a class for expanded clones, and some rows have none.

>TRBV5-1|TRBD2|TRBJ2-3|NA
CASSGVPSGRFVTDTQYF
TGCGCCAGCAGCGGAGTCCCTAGCGGGAGATTCGTAACAGATACGCAGTATTTT
>TRBV7-8|NA|TRBJ2-1|NA
CASSLVGESYNEQFF
TGTGCCAGCAGCTTAGTGGGAGAGTCCTACAATGAGCAGTTCTTC
>TRBV15|NA|TRBJ1-5|NA
CATSREGSFEYNQPQHF
TGTGCCACCAGCAGAGAAGGCTCTTTCGAGTACAATCAGCCCCAGCATTTT
>TRBV30|TRBD2|TRBJ2-1|NA
CAWSVPPWASGRGSSYNEQFF
TGTGCCTGGAGTGTACCCCCCTGGGCTAGCGGGAGGGGTAGCTCCTACAATGAGCAGTTCTTC
>TRBV11-3|TRBD1|TRBJ2-2|NA
CASSKGQGSSGELFF
TGTGCCAGCAGCAAAGGACAGGGGTCGAGCGGGGAGCTGTTTTTT
>TRBV6-6|NA|TRBJ2-7|NA
CASSLAGASYEQYF
TGTGCCAGCAGTTTAGCTGGCGCCTCCTACGAGCAGTACTTC
>TRBV2|NA|TRBJ2-4|NA
CASVAALGTTGIQYF
TGTGCCAGCGTGGCGGCGTTAGGGACAACCGGCATTCAGTACTTC
>TRBV12-2|NA|TRBJ2-6|NA
CARRTGENCSGANVLTF
TGTGCAAGACGAACAGGGGAAAACTGCTCTGGGGCCAACGTCCTGACTTTC
>TRBV6-6|NA|TRBJ1-1|NA
CASRGPNTEAFF
TGTGCCAGCAGGGGGCCGAACACTGAAGCTTTCTTT
>TRBV28|TRBD1|TRBJ1-6|NA
CASSPTGGRDSPLHF
TGTGCCAGCAGTCCGACAGGGGGAAGGGATTCACCCCTCCACTTT
>TRBV28|TRBD2|TRBJ2-7|NA
CASSPGTSGRALRGSYEQYF
TGTGCCAGCAGCCCAGGGACTAGCGGGAGGGCCTTACGAGGGTCCTACGAGCAGTACTTC
>TRBV10-1|NA|TRBJ2-7|NA
CASSESWGFPYEQYF
TGCGCCAGCAGTGAGTCGTGGGGTTTCCCTTACGAGCAGTACTTC
>TRBV7-8|NA|TRBJ1-2|NA
CASSLGTNYGYTF
TGTGCCAGCAGCTTAGGTACTAACTATGGCTACACCTTC
>TRBV5-1|NA|TRBJ2-7|NA
CASSPLKTSTNSYEQYF
TGCGCCAGCAGCCCCCTTAAAACGAGTACTAACTCCTACGAGCAGTACTTC
>TRBV5-1|NA|TRBJ2-7|NA
CASSSIPGLNYEQYF
TGCGCCAGCAGCAGTATACCGGGACTGAACTACGAGCAGTACTTC
>TRBV28|NA|TRBJ1-1|NA
CASSWTLSAAFF
TGTGCCAGCAGTTGGACCCTATCCGCGGCTTTCTTT
>TRBV6-5|NA|TRBJ1-5|NA
CASSSGDSNQPQHF
TGTGCCAGCAGTAGCGGGGATAGCAATCAGCCCCAGCATTTT
>TRBV5-5|TRBD2|TRBJ2-3|NA
CASSLRGSTTSGLSTDTQYF
TGTGCCAGCAGCTTGAGAGGGAGCACCACTAGCGGGCTTTCCACAGATACGCAGTATTTT
>TRBV10-3|TRBD2|TRBJ2-1|NA
CATNPGLAGNEQFF
TGTGCCACTAACCCGGGACTAGCGGGCAATGAGCAGTTCTTC
>TRBV28|NA|TRBJ1-2|NA
CASSFSRQIYTF
TGTGCCAGCAGTTTCAGCAGACAAATTTACACCTTC
>TRBV6-6|NA|TRBJ2-7|NA
CASSYSQGSYEQYF
TGTGCCAGCAGTTACTCGCAGGGTTCCTACGAGCAGTACTTC
>TRBV6-1|NA|TRBJ1-1|NA
CASSVKGWTEAFF
TGTGCCAGCAGTGTTAAGGGTTGGACTGAAGCTTTCTTT
>TRBV5-1|TRBD2|TRBJ2-1|NA
CASSRLGTSGTNNEQFF
TGCGCCAGCAGCAGACTAGGGACTAGCGGCACCAACAATGAGCAGTTCTTC
>TRBV19|NA|TRBJ2-1|NA
CASSIHYYNEQFF
TGTGCCAGTAGTATACACTACTACAATGAGCAGTTCTTC
>TRBV30|NA|TRBJ1-2|NA
CAWSVRGALGYGYTF
TGTGCCTGGAGTGTACGTGGAGCCCTAGGCTATGGCTACACCTTC
>TRBV27|NA|TRBJ2-7|NA
CASSWGTASYEQYF
TGTGCCAGCAGTTGGGGGACGGCTTCCTACGAGCAGTACTTC
>TRBV7-6|NA|TRBJ2-1|once
CASSSRGNEQFF
TGTGCCAGCAGCTCGCGTGGGAATGAGCAGTTCTTC
>TRBV28|TRBD2|TRBJ2-3|NA
CATRGTSGRAPPSDTQYF
TGTGCCACCCGCGGGACTAGCGGGAGGGCGCCGCCTTCAGATACGCAGTATTTT
>TRBV4-2|NA|TRBJ2-1|NA
CASSQVNHEQFF
TGTGCCAGCAGCCAAGTAAATCATGAGCAGTTCTTC
>TRBV15|NA|TRBJ1-3|NA
CATSSPSRNTIYF
TGTGCCACCAGCAGTCCTTCTCGAAACACCATATATTTT
>TRBV2|NA|TRBJ1-1|NA
CASSGTTGMTEAFF
TGTGCCAGCAGTGGAACAACAGGGATGACTGAAGCTTTCTTT
>TRBV5-1|TRBD1|TRBJ2-7|NA
CASSSLQGAYEQYF
TGCGCCAGCAGCTCCCTACAGGGGGCATACGAGCAGTACTTC
>TRBV28|NA|TRBJ1-1|NA
CASSYELLGSPEAFF
TGTGCCAGCAGTTACGAATTACTTGGGAGTCCTGAAGCTTTCTTT
>TRBV5-1|NA|TRBJ1-4|NA
CASSLAVRGTNEKLFF
TGCGCCAGCAGCTTGGCCGTGAGGGGAACTAATGAAAAACTGTTTTTT
>TRBV5-4|TRBD1|TRBJ2-7|NA
CASSVEQGVFYEQYF
TGTGCCAGCAGCGTCGAACAGGGGGTCTTCTACGAGCAGTACTTC
>TRBV28|NA|TRBJ1-2|NA
CASTTRDDYGYTF
TGTGCCAGCACCACCAGGGATGACTATGGCTACACCTTC
>TRBV6-5|NA|TRBJ1-1|NA
CASIGSAEAFF
TGTGCCAGCATAGGTTCAGCTGAAGCTTTCTTT
>TRBV6-6|TRBD1|TRBJ2-7|NA
CASSVSGQGTYEQYF
TGTGCCAGCAGCGTTTCCGGACAGGGAACTTACGAGCAGTACTTC
>TRBV6-5|TRBD1|TRBJ2-7|NA
CASSSPGTGAYEQYF
TGTGCCAGCAGTTCCCCGGGGACAGGGGCCTACGAGCAGTACTTC
>TRBV28|NA|TRBJ1-4|NA
CASSLSPQGGYEKLFF
TGTGCCAGCAGTTTATCCCCGCAGGGAGGGTATGAAAAACTGTTTTTT
>TRBV2|NA|TRBJ2-2|NA
CASSEARRNTGELFF
TGTGCCAGCAGTGAAGCGCGCAGGAACACCGGGGAGCTGTTTTTT
>TRBV2|NA|TRBJ2-5|NA
CASSAAQETQYF
TGTGCCAGCAGTGCCGCCCAAGAGACCCAGTACTTC
>TRBV28|NA|TRBJ2-2|NA
CASSTKTGRGAGELFF
TGTGCCAGCAGTACTAAGACAGGTAGAGGCGCCGGGGAGCTGTTTTTT